These 25 T cell receptor beta chains were all obtained from the same sample, sequenced in a study of beta chain features in type 1 diabetes. General study results and limits: When Type 1 diabetes patients were examined, their TCRB CDR3s proved moderately but significantly shorter in all four CD4+ subsets.

These TCRs are of unknown antigen specificity. TCRB transcripts that were expressed got sequenced, as all of the isolated RNA had been reverse transcribed. Data came from immunoSEQ multiplex PCR; TCRdb stores just in-frame clones and leaves some out. The repertoire consists of approximately 160,000 clones, with roughly 60% occurring once and the leading ten covering about 0.081%. The sequenced material came from naive CD4+ T cells from blood. The receptors were gathered from a man between 25 and 39 years old with type 1 diabetes.

This clone was counted a single time. The chain recombines TRBV5-6 with TRBJ2-1, with 10 bases identical to TRBD2. The CDR3 runs 19 residues. The ends lost 5 bases at V and 0 bases at J; junction bases unmatched: 14. The V gene's germline CDR1 is SGHDT and CDR2 YYEEEE. CDR3 coding DNA: TGTGCCAGCAGTCATAGCGGGGGGTTAACACTGAGCTCCTACAATGAGCAGTTCTTC. Its translation is CASSHSGGLTLSSYNEQFF.

CDR3 residues: CASSDGTANTGELFF. CDR3 sequence (DNA): TGTGCCAGCAGTGACGGGACAGCGAACACCGGGGAGCTGTTTTTT. The V call is TRBV27, the J call TRBJ2-2; 7 bases fit TRBD1. V gave up 5 bases and J gave up 0 bases; unmatched junction bases: 3. The germline V gene has CDR1 MNHEY and CDR2 SMNVEV (reference sequence). There are 15 residues in the CDR3.

The rearrangement uses TRBV30 and TRBJ1-6; no firm D call. V shed 0 bases and J shed 0 bases, with 6 bases lying between them. The CDR3 is made up of 15 amino acids. Germline V gene sequence: CDR1 GTSNPN, CDR2 SVGIG (reference sequence). CDR3 coding DNA: TGTGCCTGGAGTGTGGAGAGCTCCTATAATTCACCCCTCCACTTT. Translated, it gives CAWSVESSYNSPLHF.

This clone was detected a few times. The V call is TRBV29-1, the J call TRBJ2-1, with D perhaps matching TRBD1 (5 bases). Germline-derived CDR1 and CDR2 are SQVTM and ANQGSEA. Trimming stripped 7 bases from V and 2 bases from J, with 12 bases between. CDR3 length: 13 residues. The CDR3 region is CSGTRRAYNEQFF. The DNA of the CDR3 is TGCAGCGGGACACGACGAGCCTACAATGAGCAGTTCTTC.

This chain links TRBV5-4 with TRBJ1-2; D possibly corresponds to TRBD1 (5 bases). Germline-derived CDR1 and CDR2 are SGHNT and YYREEE (reference sequence). The V and J ends lost 0 bases and 7 bases respectively, with 16 bases between them. The CDR3 consists of 15 residues. This chain's CDR3 is CASSLDTGEVSGYTF. CDR3 nucleotides: TGTGCCAGCAGCTTGGATACGGGGGAAGTCTCTGGCTACACCTTC. Supplemented by reference TRBV5-4 and TRBJ1-2, the full variable domain reads ETGVTQSPTHLIKTRGQQVTLRCSSQSGHNTVSWYQQALGQGPQFIFQYYREEENGRGNFPPRFSGLQFPNYSSELNVNALELDDSALYLCASSLDTGEVSGYTFGSGTRLTVV.

J is TRBJ2-5 and V is TRBV7-2; possibly TRBD2 for D (6 bases). The CDR3 length is 14 residues. V gave up 5 bases and J gave up 3 bases, with 13 bases separating them. Germline CDR1 is SGHTA and CDR2 is FQGNSA. The DNA for the CDR3 is TGTGCCAGCAGCCCGGAGACTAGGGAAGAGACCCAGTACTTC. Its protein is CASSPETREETQYF.

In DNA, the CDR3 is TGCGCCAGCAGCCGAGGTGGACAGGGTGTCACTAACTATGGCTACACCTTC. This translates into CASSRGGQGVTNYGYTF. The chain employs TRBV5-1 and TRBJ1-2; TRBD1 matches 8 bases. Trimming removed 4 bases from V and 0 bases from J; junction bases left unmatched: 11. In germline, CDR1 is SGHRS, CDR2 YFSETQ. The CDR3 loop spans 17 amino acids.

J is TRBJ2-7 and V is TRBV25-1; TRBD2 matches 8 bases. Germline V lookup: CDR1 MGHDK, CDR2 SYGVNS. V was pared by 5 bases and J by 4 bases, with 4 bases of the junction left unmatched. The CDR3 is 13 residues long. As DNA, the CDR3 is TGTGCCAGCAGTCCCGGGACTAGATACGAGCAGTACTTC. Translating it yields CASSPGTRYEQYF.

The chain carries TRBV4-3 and TRBJ2-3; 10 bases fit TRBD2. CDR1 is LGHNA and CDR2 is YSLEER in the germline V gene. V shed 1 base, J shed 1 base, and the junction held 8 bases outside the gene matches. The CDR3 loop spans 18 amino acids. Here the CDR3 reads CASSQVLAGAAGTDTQYF. CDR3 sequence (DNA): TGCGCCAGCAGCCAAGTCCTAGCGGGGGCCGCTGGCACAGATACGCAGTATTTT.

A few counts support this clone. The chain has TRBV15 and TRBJ1-2, with D uncertain. Deletions cut 0 bases from V and 2 bases from J, with 10 bases between. From germline, CDR1 is LNHNV and CDR2 YYDKDF (reference sequence). There are 15 residues in the CDR3. The chain's CDR3 is CATSRDSRENYGYTF. CDR3 coding DNA: TGTGCCACCAGCAGAGATAGTAGGGAGAACTATGGCTACACCTTC.

A few counts support this clone. The chain combines TRBV9 with TRBJ2-3, with TRBD2 matching over 8 bases. The germline gives CDR1 SGDLS, CDR2 YYNGEE. V shed 1 base and J 5 bases; nucleotides not matched to a gene: 6. CDR3 size: 15 residues. This CDR3 reads CASSVNAGGEDTQYF. The DNA for the CDR3 is TGTGCCAGCAGCGTAAACGCGGGGGGAGAAGATACGCAGTATTTT.

V usage is TRBV6-5 and J usage is TRBJ2-1; 7 bases fit TRBD1. Germline CDR1 MNHEY, CDR2 SVGAGI. The CDR3 covers 15 residues. With V trimmed by 6 bases and J by 6 bases, 11 bases remained unmatched. This CDR3 reads CASRTERGQGNEQFF. CDR3 DNA: TGTGCCAGCAGGACGGAGAGGGGGCAAGGCAATGAGCAGTTCTTC.

This chain uses TRBV30 with TRBJ1-5; TRBD1 matches 8 bases. From germline, CDR1 is GTSNPN and CDR2 SVGIG (reference sequence). The trim removed 1 base at V and 2 bases at J, leaving 10 bases unmatched. This CDR3 comprises 17 residues. The CDR3 sequence: CAWSALALDRGNQPQHF. CDR3 in DNA: TGTGCCTGGAGTGCCCTAGCTCTGGACAGGGGCAATCAGCCCCAGCATTTT.

The J gene is TRBJ2-3, the V gene TRBV25-1, with no clear D. Germline V CDR1 and CDR2: MGHDK, SYGVNS. V lost 5 bases and J lost 0, with 12 bases in between. The CDR3 is 15 residues long. The CDR3 DNA follows: TGTGCCAGCAGTATGCAGACCCCTAGCACAGATACGCAGTATTTT. This codes for CASSMQTPSTDTQYF.

V usage is TRBV12-5 and J usage is TRBJ2-5, with D possibly being TRBD1 (6 bases). CDR1 is LGHNT and CDR2 is FRNRAP in the germline V gene. This CDR3 has 13 residues. The V gene lost 6 bases and the J gene lost 5 bases, with 13 bases spanning the gap. CDR3 sequence: CASGLRDTETQYF. The CDR3 DNA follows: TGTGCTAGTGGCCTCCGGGACACGGAGACCCAGTACTTC. Full variable domain (missing parts from reference TRBV12-5 and TRBJ2-5): DARVTQTPRHKVTEMGQEVTMRCQPILGHNTVFWYRQTMMQGLELLAYFRNRAPLDDSGMPKDRFSAEMPDATLATLKIQPSEPRDSAVYFCASGLRDTETQYFGPGTRLLVL.

V and J are TRBV7-9 and TRBJ2-1; D gene unclear. CDR3 size: 12 residues. V was pared by 1 base and J by 13 bases, with 11 bases between. CDR1 is SEHNR, CDR2 FQNEAQ, per germline (reference sequence). CDR3 sequence: CASSLEAGRQFF. The CDR3 coding sequence is TGTGCCAGCAGCTTAGAGGCTGGGCGTCAGTTCTTC.

The genes are TRBV25-1 and TRBJ1-6; TRBD1 matches at 7 bases. Looked up from germline, CDR1 is MGHDK and CDR2 is SYGVNS. V was clipped by 4 bases and J by 5 bases; unmatched bases: 2. This CDR3 comprises 14 residues. The CDR3 loop is CASSVTGNNSPLHF. For the CDR3, the DNA is TGTGCCAGCAGTGTGACAGGGAATAATTCACCCCTCCACTTT.

This clone was found a few times. The J gene is TRBJ2-5, the V gene TRBV14; D remains ambiguous. The V end was cut by 2 bases, the J end by 2 bases, with 12 bases between. Germline CDR1 is SGHDN and CDR2 is FVKESK. This CDR3 spans 15 amino acids. The CDR3 here is CASSQSLLAQETQYF. The CDR3 DNA reads as TGTGCCAGCAGCCAAAGTCTTCTGGCACAAGAGACCCAGTACTTC.

The J gene is TRBJ2-7, the V gene TRBV27, with D uncertain. CDR1 MNHEY and CDR2 SMNVEV come from the germline V gene (reference sequence). Between the trimmed V and J ends, which lost 6 bases and 4 bases, there was a span of 7 bases. The CDR3 covers 11 residues. The CDR3 DNA is TGTGCCAGCAGCCCAAGATACGAGCAGTACTTC. Protein sequence: CASSPRYEQYF.

The chain joins TRBV4-3 to TRBJ2-4; 7 bases match TRBD1. CDR1 and CDR2 (germline): LGHNA, YSLEER. This CDR3 is 16 amino acids long. Germline trimming cut 7 bases from V and 0 bases from J; bases unmatched to any gene: 9. This chain's CDR3 is CASKRTGLLAKNIQYF. The CDR3, as DNA: TGCGCCAGCAAAAGGACAGGCCTATTAGCCAAAAACATTCAGTACTTC.

This rearrangement joins TRBV7-9 to TRBJ1-1; D is ambiguous. The CDR3 loop spans 11 amino acids. Germline V gives CDR1 SEHNR, CDR2 FQNEAQ (reference sequence). V gave up 2 bases and J gave up 7 bases, with 5 bases separating them. For the CDR3, the DNA is TGTGCCAGCAGCTTATTGAGTGAAGCTTTCTTT. This sequence encodes CASSLLSEAFF.

This clone has only a few counts. The V gene is TRBV10-3, the J gene TRBJ2-5, with unresolved D. CDR3 length: 12 residues. V was cut by 4 bases and J by 5 bases, with 8 bases left in between. From germline, CDR1 is ENHRY and CDR2 SYGVKD. The DNA for the CDR3 is TGTGCCATCAGTGGGTCCCCTGAGACCCAGTACTTC. Translated, it gives CAISGSPETQYF.

This clone appeared a single time. CDR3 sequence (DNA): TGTGCCAGCAGCTTAGCGGGGCCGGGCACCGGGGAGCTGTTTTTT. Encoded protein: CASSLAGPGTGELFF. The rearrangement links TRBV7-2 to TRBJ2-2; perhaps TRBD1 as D (5 bases). Germline loops: CDR1 SGHTA, CDR2 FQGNSA. The CDR3 consists of 15 residues. V lost 0 bases and J lost 4, with 9 bases in between. The full variable domain, rest sourced from reference TRBV7-2 and TRBJ2-2, is GAGVSQSPSNKVTEKGKDVELRCDPISGHTALYWYRQSLGQGLEFLIYFQGNSAPDKSGLPSDRFSAERTGGSVSTLTIQRTQQEDSAVYLCASSLAGPGTGELFFGEGSRLTVL.

The chain couples TRBV29-1 to TRBJ2-5; possible D gene TRBD2, 6 bases. CDR1 is SQVTM, CDR2 ANQGSEA, per germline. CDR3 length equals 13 residues. V lost 7 bases to trimming and J lost 3 bases, with 15 bases between them. The CDR3 nucleotides are TGCAGCGGGCCGGGCCCGGGGGAAGAGACCCAGTACTTC. Translated, it gives CSGPGPGEETQYF.

The chain employs TRBV11-2 and TRBJ2-5; the D gene is possibly TRBD1 (6 bases). This CDR3 is 14 amino acids long. V lost 5 bases to trimming and J lost 2 bases, with 12 bases between them. Germline lookup yields CDR1 SGHAT and CDR2 FQNNGV. The CDR3: CASSVQQGQETQYF. The CDR3 bases are TGTGCCAGCAGCGTGCAACAGGGACAAGAGACCCAGTACTTC. The full variable domain, its missing parts supplied by reference TRBV11-2 and TRBJ2-5, is EAGVAQSPRYKIIEKRQSVAFWCNPISGHATLYWYQQILGQGPKLLIQFQNNGVVDDSQLPKDRFSAERLKGVDSTLKIQPAKLEDSAVYLCASSVQQGQETQYFGPGTRLLVL.